The rows below give T cell receptor beta chains drawn from one sample of a study of regulatory T cells in long-lasting Graves disease. TCRdb ran MiXCR on the multiplex PCR reads and lists one entry per CDR3 protein. Of approximately 470,000 distinct CDR3 sequences listed, 15% to 20% were seen once; the top ten hold 10% to 15%. The same specimen was also included in a second study, on T cells in Graves' hyperthyroidism and ophthalmopathy.

This specimen was peripheral blood mononuclear cells (PBMCs), taken at new diagnosis, from a patient treated with antithyroid drugs. All receptors come from a man aged 35-49 years with Graves disease. CDR3s include the opening cysteine and the closing phenylalanine or tryptophan. D genes are given only for firm matches. Clone size is stated in some rows and not others, as once, few, many or a class when expanded.

J | V | size | D | DNA | CDR3
TRBJ2-1 | TRBV9 | many | . | TGTGCCAGCAGCACTCGGGGGACTTCTTCCAATGAGCAGTTCTTC | CASSTRGTSSNEQFF
TRBJ2-1 | TRBV11-3 | . | TRBD2 | TGTGCCAGCAGCTTAGGAGCTAGCGGACGATTGGGTGAGCAGTTCTTC | CASSLGASGRLGEQFF
TRBJ2-1 | TRBV7-9 | many | . | TGTGCCAGCAGCTTAGCGTTGGCTCAGCTTGCCTACAATGAGCAGTTCTTC | CASSLALAQLAYNEQFF
TRBJ2-1 | TRBV6-1 | many | TRBD2 | TGTGCCAGCAGTGAAGCGTGGCTAGCGGGGAACAATGAGCAGTTCTTC | CASSEAWLAGNNEQFF
TRBJ2-2 | TRBV6-2/TRBV6-3 | . | . | TGTGCCAGCAGTTACTCCCCACCCAGGGGGGTGGACACCGGGGAGCTGTTTTTT | CASSYSPPRGVDTGELFF
TRBJ2-2 | TRBV6-6 | few | . | TGTGCCAGCAGTTACAAGGGGGTAGGCGGAACCGGGGAGCTGTTTTTT | CASSYKGVGGTGELFF
TRBJ2-3 | TRBV30 | many | . | TGTGCCTGGAGTGACAGCACTGATACGCAGTATTTT | CAWSDSTDTQYF
TRBJ1-1 | TRBV3-1 | many | . | TGTGCCAGCAGCCAAGGCGGGGCGGGGGGCACTGAAGCTTTCTTT | CASSQGGAGGTEAFF
TRBJ1-6 | TRBV10-3 | few | . | TGTGCCATCAGTGAGTCCCCTCAGAGTGGGCCTAATTCACCCCTCCACTTT | CAISESPQSGPNSPLHF
TRBJ1-5 | TRBV2 | few | . | TGTGCCAGCAGTGAATGGGGAGTCGATCAGCCCCAGCATTTT | CASSEWGVDQPQHF
TRBJ2-5 | TRBV14 | few | . | TGTGCCAGCAGCCAGGGGATCCGGGACAACCAAGAGACCCAGTACTTC | CASSQGIRDNQETQYF
TRBJ2-5 | TRBV20-1 | . | . | TGCAGTGGAACTACCACCCAAGAGACCCAGTACTTC | CSGTTTQETQYF
TRBJ1-2 | TRBV20-1 | many | . | TGCAGTGCTAGAGATCAGGGCAGGGATGTGGGCTACACCTTC | CSARDQGRDVGYTF
TRBJ2-3 | TRBV2 | many | TRBD2 | TGTGCCAGCAGGACTAGCGGGACGGATACGCAGTATTTT | CASRTSGTDTQYF
TRBJ1-1 | TRBV10-1 | many | . | TGCGCCAGCAGTGCGGTCTTGGGGACACCGAACACTGAAGCTTTCTTT | CASSAVLGTPNTEAFF
TRBJ2-1 | TRBV27 | . | . | TGTGCCAGCAGTTGGGGGACGCGGGGCTACAATGAGCAGTTCTTC | CASSWGTRGYNEQFF
TRBJ2-7 | TRBV20-1 | many | . | TGCAGTGCTAGAATCGGGACCTACGAGCAGTACTTC | CSARIGTYEQYF
TRBJ2-7 | TRBV2 | many | TRBD1 | TGTGCCAGCAGTGAGACAGGGGGACCTGTCGAGCAGTACTTC | CASSETGGPVEQYF
TRBJ2-7 | TRBV6-2/TRBV6-3 | many | . | TGTGCCAGCAGTTACTCCCGGACAGTAAGCTACGAGCAGTACTTC | CASSYSRTVSYEQYF
TRBJ2-1 | TRBV27 | many | TRBD2 | TGTGCCAGCAGTCTCTTCTACCCCCAGCGGGGGATCAGCTCCTACAATGAGCAGTTCTTC | CASSLFYPQRGISSYNEQFF
TRBJ2-3 | TRBV20-1 | many | . | TGCAGTGCTAGAGATTGGGGGGCCCCAGATACGCAGTATTTT | CSARDWGAPDTQYF
TRBJ2-7 | TRBV19 | many | TRBD1 | TGTGCCAGTAGTAAGGATGGGACAGGGACCTACGAGCAGTACTTC | CASSKDGTGTYEQYF
TRBJ1-5 | TRBV6-5 | . | . | TGTGCCAGCAGTTACTCCACCGGGGGACGGGGTGTGGCCCAGCATTTT | CASSYSTGGRGVAQHF
TRBJ2-5 | TRBV2 | few | . | TGTGCCAGCAGTGAAGAAGTGGGACGGCCGTGGGAGACCCAGTACTTC | CASSEEVGRPWETQYF
TRBJ2-5 | TRBV20-1 | many | TRBD2 | TGCAGTGCTAGAAGGGTTAGCGGGAGGGCAGTCGAGACCCAGTACTTC | CSARRVSGRAVETQYF
TRBJ2-5 | TRBV2 | many | TRBD2 | TGTGCCAGCAAGGCTAGCGGGGAGACCCAGTACTTC | CASKASGETQYF
TRBJ1-4 | TRBV15 | . | . | TGTGCCACCAGCAGGGACTCAGCCGCCTTGAGCGAAAAACTGTTTTTT | CATSRDSAALSEKLFF
TRBJ2-7 | TRBV28 | many | . | TGTGCCAGCAGTTTCCCGCCCGGATACCAGACCTACGAGCAGTACTTC | CASSFPPGYQTYEQYF
TRBJ2-3 | TRBV20-1 | few | TRBD2 | TGCAGTGCTAGCCCCCTCTTTAGCGGGAACGAAGCAGGATACACAGATACGCAGTATTTT | CSASPLFSGNEAGYTDTQYF
TRBJ2-5 | TRBV10-3 | . | TRBD2 | TGTGCCATCAGTGACTCGACTAGCGGGAAAGAGACCCAGTACTTC | CAISDSTSGKETQYF
TRBJ1-1 | TRBV9 | . | . | TGTGCCAGCAGCCCAGGAGATATGAACACTGAAGCTTTCTTT | CASSPGDMNTEAFF
TRBJ2-1 | TRBV28 | many | TRBD1 | TGTGCCAGCAGTTCACAGGGGGCGGGGAGAGTGGAGCAGTTCTTC | CASSSQGAGRVEQFF
TRBJ1-2 | TRBV12-3/TRBV12-4 | many | TRBD1 | TGTGCCAGCAGTTTAGCTGACAGGGGGAATGGCTACACCTTC | CASSLADRGNGYTF
TRBJ2-1 | TRBV18 | . | TRBD2 | TGTGCCAGCTCACCCAAGCGGGGGGGGCTTATCTCCTACAATGAGCAGTTCTTC | CASSPKRGGLISYNEQFF
TRBJ1-1 | TRBV5-1 | many | TRBD1 | TGCGCCAGCAGCTTGTGGGAGGCGAAACAGGGGCCCGGAGGAGTGAACACTGAAGCTTTCTTT | CASSLWEAKQGPGGVNTEAFF
TRBJ2-2 | TRBV12-3/TRBV12-4 | many | TRBD1 | TGTGCCAGCACCCGGACAGGGACCGGGGAGCTGTTTTTT | CASTRTGTGELFF
TRBJ2-5 | TRBV7-3 | . | . | TGTGCCAGCAGCTTACAACCGGGGGCTTCGCAAGAGACCCAGTACTTC | CASSLQPGASQETQYF
TRBJ2-1 | TRBV3-1 | . | . | TGTGCCAGCAGCCAAGATTGGACCGAGAGGATAGGGAGTGAGCAGTTCTTC | CASSQDWTERIGSEQFF
TRBJ2-5 | TRBV7-9 | . | TRBD2 | TGTGCCAGCAGCTTAGTGACTAGCGGGACGCGGGAGACCCAGTACTTC | CASSLVTSGTRETQYF
TRBJ2-2 | TRBV25-1 | . | . | TGTGCCAGCATGGGTTGGCAGCAGAACACCGGGGAGCTGTTTTTT | CASMGWQQNTGELFF
TRBJ2-2 | TRBV20-1 | . | . | TGCAGTGCTAAGGGCTCCACAGACACCGGGGAGCTGTTTTTT | CSAKGSTDTGELFF
TRBJ1-1 | TRBV29-1 | . | . | TGCAGCGTTGAAGATCGGCAAAGGGGCACTGAAGCTTTCTTT | CSVEDRQRGTEAFF